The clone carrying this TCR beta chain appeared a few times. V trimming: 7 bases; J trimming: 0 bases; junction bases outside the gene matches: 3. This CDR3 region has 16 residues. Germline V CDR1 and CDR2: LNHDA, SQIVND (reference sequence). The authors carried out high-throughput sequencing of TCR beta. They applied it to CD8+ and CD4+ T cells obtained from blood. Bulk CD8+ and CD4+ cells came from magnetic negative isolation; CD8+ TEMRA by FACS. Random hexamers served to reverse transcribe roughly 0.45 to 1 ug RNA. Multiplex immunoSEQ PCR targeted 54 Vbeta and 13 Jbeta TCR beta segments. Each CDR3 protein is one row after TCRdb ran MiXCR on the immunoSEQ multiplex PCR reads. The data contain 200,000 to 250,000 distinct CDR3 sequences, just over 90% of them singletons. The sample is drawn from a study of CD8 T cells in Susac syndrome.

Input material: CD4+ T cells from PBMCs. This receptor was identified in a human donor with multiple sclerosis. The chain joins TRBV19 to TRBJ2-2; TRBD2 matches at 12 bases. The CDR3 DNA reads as TGTGCCAGTACCCTAGCGGGGGGGCCGAACACCGGGGAGCTGTTTTTT. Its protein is CASTLAGGPNTGELFF.